This T cell receptor beta chain came from a study of glioma-infiltrating T cells. Overall study findings and caveats: Non-neoplastic patients had below-expected tissue-blood divergence, while all gliomas exceeded expectation.

J was trimmed by 1 base and V by 4 bases; bases with no gene match: 2. The CDR3 spans 16 residues. The germline gives CDR1 LGHNT, CDR2 FRNRAP. With respect to this clonotype: Its specificity is not known.

TCR alpha and beta CDR3 regions were amplified from RNA using iRepertoire nested multiplex PCR. TCRdb reanalysed the multiplex PCR reads using MiXCR and keeps one entry per CDR3 protein. The table has more than 85,000 distinct CDR3 sequences, around 25% seen once. Sequencing was performed on glioma tissue, nonneoplastic brain tissue, or PBMCs (not recorded which). The receptor comes from a human donor with low-grade glioma or glioblastoma, undergoing nonglioma brain surgery, or in good health (not recorded which). The rearrangement links TRBV12-5 to TRBJ2-1; 12 bases are shared with TRBD2. The CDR3 spells CASGSGLAGSYNEQFF. CDR3 DNA sequence: TGTGCTAGTGGTTCGGGACTAGCGGGTTCCTACAATGAGCAGTTCTTC.